The clone carrying this T cell receptor beta chain was counted ten times or more. The data belong to a study of blood T cell repertoires in COVID-19. Ages ranged from about 18 to 89 years, with residence in around 24 US areas. Only in-frame clones appear in the TCRdb table, and some are missing; sequencing was by immunoSEQ multiplex PCR. This sample has roughly 200,000 clones, with about 82% found just once. V lost 7 bases and J lost 2, with 15 bases in between. CDR3 size: 14 residues. Germline lookup yields CDR1 MDHEN and CDR2 SYDVKM. The clonotype was recovered from a man in his forties or fifties with acute COVID-19. The sample comprised PBMCs or T cells enriched from blood (not recorded which). This chain connects TRBV28 to TRBJ2-7; weak D call: TRBD2 (6 bases). CDR3 bases: TGTGCCAGCACCCGATCCCAGCGGGCCTACGAGCAGTACTTC. Amino acid sequence: CASTRSQRAYEQYF.